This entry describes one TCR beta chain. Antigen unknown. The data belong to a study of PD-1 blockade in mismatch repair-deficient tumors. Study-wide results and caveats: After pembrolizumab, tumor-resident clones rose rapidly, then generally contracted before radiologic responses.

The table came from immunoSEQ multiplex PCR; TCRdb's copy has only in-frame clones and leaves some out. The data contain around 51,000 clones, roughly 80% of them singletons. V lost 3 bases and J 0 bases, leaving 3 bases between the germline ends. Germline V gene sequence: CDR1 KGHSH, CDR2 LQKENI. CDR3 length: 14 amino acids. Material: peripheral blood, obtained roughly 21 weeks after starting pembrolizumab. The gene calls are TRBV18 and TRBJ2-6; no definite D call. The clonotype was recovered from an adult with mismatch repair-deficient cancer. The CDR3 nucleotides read TGTGCCAGCTCACCGGACTCTGGGGCCAACGTCCTGACTTTC. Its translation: CASSPDSGANVLTF.